This is a list of T cell receptor beta chains from one sample in a study of blood T cell repertoires in COVID-19. The protocol was immunoSEQ multiplex PCR, while the TCRdb copy is restricted to in-frame clones and leaves out a portion. The profile covers about 33,000 clones, with 85% appearing a single time and around 6.6% taken by the ten largest. The sample taken for sequencing was peripheral blood. Receptor source: a man in his sixties with active COVID-19. Both conserved end residues are part of each CDR3. D genes are given only for firm matches. Clone size is not always given. Where it is, it says once, few, many or a class for expanded clones.

V gene,J gene,D gene,clone size,CDR3 protein,CDR3 DNA
TRBV9,TRBJ2-7,TRBD2,-,CASSTSHRTSGAYEQYF,TGTGCCAGCAGCACCTCCCACAGGACTAGCGGAGCCTACGAGCAGTACTTC
TRBV9,TRBJ2-2,TRBD2,-,CASSVGEGTGGYTGELFF,TGTGCCAGCAGCGTAGGTGAAGGAACGGGAGGGTACACCGGGGAGCTGTTTTTT
TRBV5-5,TRBJ2-1,-,-,CASSSQGASGLNEQFF,TGTGCCAGCAGCTCCCAGGGGGCTAGCGGACTCAATGAGCAGTTCTTC
TRBV5-6,TRBJ2-1,-,-,CASSSRGWIPVLGQFF,TGTGCCAGCAGCTCCAGAGGCTGGATACCAGTTTTGGGTCAGTTCTTC
TRBV18,TRBJ2-5,TRBD1,-,CASSPILSTGGSQETQYF,TGTGCCAGCTCACCAATTTTGTCGACAGGGGGGTCCCAAGAGACCCAGTACTTC
TRBV7-9,TRBJ2-5,TRBD2,-,CASTRKTSGRGETQYF,TGTGCCAGCACCCGAAAGACTAGCGGGAGGGGAGAGACCCAGTACTTC
TRBV9,TRBJ2-7,-,-,CASSPSSSYEQYF,TGTGCCAGCAGCCCCTCGAGTTCCTACGAGCAGTACTTC
TRBV5-4,TRBJ1-1,-,few,CASSHPTGDVTEAFF,TGTGCCAGCAGCCACCCAACGGGGGATGTCACTGAAGCTTTCTTT
TRBV11-2,TRBJ2-7,-,-,CASSLEAGISHEQYF,TGTGCCAGCAGCTTAGAGGCGGGAATCTCCCACGAGCAGTACTTC
TRBV2,TRBJ2-5,TRBD2,once,CASTRAGGQETQYF,TGTGCCAGCACCCGGGCGGGAGGACAAGAGACCCAGTACTTC
TRBV5-6,TRBJ1-1,-,once,CASSSTRYEAFF,TGTGCCAGCAGTTCGACACGATATGAAGCTTTCTTT
TRBV11-2,TRBJ2-1,-,-,CASSLGESNEQFF,TGTGCCAGCAGCTTAGGCGAGTCCAATGAGCAGTTCTTC
TRBV29-1,TRBJ2-1,TRBD2,-,CSVTGLAGVSSYNEQFF,TGCAGCGTGACAGGACTAGCGGGTGTTAGCTCCTACAATGAGCAGTTCTTC
TRBV4-2,TRBJ2-1,TRBD1,-,CASSQGQGIYNEQFF,TGTGCCAGCAGCCAAGGACAGGGAATCTACAATGAGCAGTTCTTC
TRBV3-1/TRBV3-2,TRBJ2-1,TRBD2,few,CASSQDLGSGRGFSYNEQFF,TGTGCCAGCAGCCAAGATCTAGGTAGCGGGAGGGGGTTCTCCTACAATGAGCAGTTCTTC
TRBV28,TRBJ2-1,TRBD2,-,CASSRILAGGNEQFF,TGTGCCAGCAGCCGAATCCTAGCGGGAGGCAATGAGCAGTTCTTC
TRBV18,TRBJ2-1,TRBD2,-,CASSPSLAGGSWWFF,TGTGCCAGCTCACCCTCACTAGCGGGAGGGTCTTGGTGGTTCTTC
TRBV4-2,TRBJ2-1,-,-,CASSPAAAGIYNEQFF,TGTGCCAGCAGCCCAGCGGCGGCGGGAATTTACAATGAGCAGTTCTTC
TRBV28,TRBJ2-1,TRBD2,-,CASSLSGRAKEQFF,TGTGCCAGCAGTTTAAGCGGGAGGGCTAAGGAGCAGTTCTTC
TRBV6-6,TRBJ1-2,TRBD1,-,CASKLQQGKNYGYTF,TGTGCCAGCAAGTTACAACAGGGGAAGAACTATGGCTACACCTTC
TRBV27,TRBJ1-2,-,-,CASRTGTPGGYTF,TGTGCCAGCAGGACCGGGACACCCGGGGGCTACACCTTC
TRBV19,TRBJ2-7,TRBD1,once,CASSLDRGAYEQYF,TGTGCCAGTAGTCTTGACAGGGGCGCCTACGAGCAGTACTTC
TRBV2,TRBJ1-3,TRBD1,-,CASSTGVSSGNTIYF,TGTGCCAGCAGTACAGGGGTTAGCTCTGGAAACACCATATATTTT